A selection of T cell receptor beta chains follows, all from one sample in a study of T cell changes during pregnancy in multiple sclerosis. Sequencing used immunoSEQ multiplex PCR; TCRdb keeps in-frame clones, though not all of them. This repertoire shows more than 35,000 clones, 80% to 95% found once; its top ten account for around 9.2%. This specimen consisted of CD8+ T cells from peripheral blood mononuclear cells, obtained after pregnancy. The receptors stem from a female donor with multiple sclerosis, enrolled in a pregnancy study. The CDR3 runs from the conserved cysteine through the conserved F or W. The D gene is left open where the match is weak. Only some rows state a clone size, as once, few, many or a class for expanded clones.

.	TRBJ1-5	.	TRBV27	CASSEAVYSNQPQHF	TGTGCCAGCAGTGAAGCGGTATATAGCAATCAGCCCCAGCATTTT
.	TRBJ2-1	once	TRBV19	CASSWPNNEQFF	TGTGCCAGTAGTTGGCCGAACAATGAGCAGTTCTTC
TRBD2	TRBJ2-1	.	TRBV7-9	CASSSLAGSHNEQFF	TGTGCCAGCAGCTCCCTAGCGGGGAGCCACAATGAGCAGTTCTTC
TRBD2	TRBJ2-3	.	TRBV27	CASIGGTSTDTQYF	TGTGCCAGCATCGGGGGGACTAGCACAGATACGCAGTATTTT
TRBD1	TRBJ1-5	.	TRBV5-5	CASSLEGGDQPQHF	TGTGCCAGCAGCTTGGAAGGGGGCGATCAGCCCCAGCATTTT
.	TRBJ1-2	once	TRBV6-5	CASSPQGYGYTF	TGTGCCAGCAGTCCACAGGGCTATGGCTACACCTTC
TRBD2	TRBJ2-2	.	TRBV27	CASSLILSSGRTTGELFF	TGTGCCAGCAGTTTGATCCTCTCTAGCGGGAGGACCACCGGGGAGCTGTTTTTT
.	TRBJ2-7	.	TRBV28	CASNTRTVSYEQYF	TGTGCCAGCAACACAAGGACAGTCTCCTACGAGCAGTACTTC
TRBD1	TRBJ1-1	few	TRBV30	CASLRDRGNTEAFF	TGTGCCTCACTAAGGGACAGGGGAAACACTGAAGCTTTCTTT
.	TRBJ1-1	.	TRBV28	CASSFGTRTEAFF	TGTGCCAGCAGTTTTGGGACACGGACTGAAGCTTTCTTT
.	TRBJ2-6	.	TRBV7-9	CASSLGEGLSGANVLTF	TGTGCCAGCAGCTTGGGAGAAGGGCTCTCTGGGGCCAACGTCCTGACTTTC
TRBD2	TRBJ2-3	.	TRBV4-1	CASSQDLAGGPSTDTQYF	TGCGCCAGCAGCCAAGACCTAGCGGGAGGACCTAGCACAGATACGCAGTATTTT
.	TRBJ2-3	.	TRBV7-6	CASVSSTDTQYF	TGTGCCAGCGTGAGTAGCACAGATACGCAGTATTTT
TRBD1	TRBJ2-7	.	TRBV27	CASSPTGTANSLYEQYF	TGTGCCAGCAGCCCAACGGGGACAGCCAATTCTCTGTACGAGCAGTACTTC
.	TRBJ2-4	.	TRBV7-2	CASSLGGGGDLGFKNIQYF	TGTGCCAGCAGCTTAGGAGGGGGCGGGGACCTCGGGTTCAAAAACATTCAGTACTTC
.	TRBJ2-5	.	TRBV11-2	CASSLFARQGETQYF	TGTGCCAGCAGCTTATTCGCCCGCCAGGGAGAGACCCAGTACTTC
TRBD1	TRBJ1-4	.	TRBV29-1	CSVADREANEKLFF	TGCAGCGTGGCCGACAGGGAGGCTAATGAAAAACTGTTTTTT
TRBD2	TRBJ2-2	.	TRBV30	CAWSDTSGNLNTGELFF	TGTGCCTGGAGTGATACTAGCGGTAACCTGAACACCGGGGAGCTGTTTTTT
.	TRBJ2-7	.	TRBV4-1	CASSQGEWGRLEQYF	TGCGCCAGCAGCCAAGGTGAATGGGGGCGGTTGGAGCAGTACTTC
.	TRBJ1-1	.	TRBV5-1	CASSLDPVTNTEAFF	TGCGCCAGCAGCTTGGATCCAGTAACGAACACTGAAGCTTTCTTT
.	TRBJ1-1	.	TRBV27	CASSTRGGMNTEAFF	TGTGCCAGCAGTACAAGGGGGGGCATGAACACTGAAGCTTTCTTT
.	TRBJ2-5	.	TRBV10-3	CAISESGSGETQYF	TGTGCCATCAGTGAATCGGGGTCGGGAGAGACCCAGTACTTC
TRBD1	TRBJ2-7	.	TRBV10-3	CAISAPGQGAYEQYF	TGTGCCATCAGTGCACCCGGACAGGGGGCCTACGAGCAGTACTTC
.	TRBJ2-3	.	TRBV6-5	CASSYGQGADTQYF	TGTGCCAGCAGTTACGGGCAGGGCGCAGATACGCAGTATTTT
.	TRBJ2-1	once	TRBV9	CASSVDMRENEQFF	TGTGCCAGCAGCGTAGATATGAGGGAAAATGAGCAGTTCTTC
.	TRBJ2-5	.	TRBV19	CASGPLPQYF	TGTGCCAGTGGCCCCTTACCCCAGTACTTC
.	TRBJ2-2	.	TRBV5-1	CASSLLRGVGAGELFF	TGCGCCAGCAGCTTACTTAGGGGCGTCGGAGCCGGGGAGCTGTTTTTT
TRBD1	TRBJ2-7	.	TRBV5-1	CASSLALDRVTYEQYF	TGCGCCAGCAGCTTGGCCCTGGACAGGGTAACCTACGAGCAGTACTTC
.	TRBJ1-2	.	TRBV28	CASSLAGVRYGYTF	TGTGCCAGCAGTTTAGCAGGGGTACGCTATGGCTACACCTTC
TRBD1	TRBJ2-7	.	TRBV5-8	CASSLRDRGYEQYF	TGTGCCAGCAGCTTAAGAGACAGGGGATACGAGCAGTACTTC
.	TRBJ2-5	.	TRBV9	CASSEVGGGSETQYF	TGTGCCAGCAGCGAGGTAGGGGGAGGGAGCGAGACCCAGTACTTC
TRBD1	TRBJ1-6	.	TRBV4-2	CASSQPTGGAYNSPLHF	TGTGCCAGCAGCCAACCCACAGGGGGCGCCTATAATTCACCCCTCCACTTT
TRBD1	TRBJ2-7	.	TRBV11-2	CASSLGQGDTYEQYF	TGTGCCAGCAGCTTAGGACAGGGGGATACCTACGAGCAGTACTTC
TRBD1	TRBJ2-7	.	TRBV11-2	CASSHGTGGDEQYF	TGTGCCAGCAGCCATGGGACAGGGGGCGACGAGCAGTACTTC
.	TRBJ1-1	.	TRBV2	CASSSTGVNTEAFF	TGTGCCAGCAGTTCGACAGGAGTGAACACTGAAGCTTTCTTT
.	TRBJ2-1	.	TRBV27	CASSSSPYNEQFF	TGTGCCAGCAGTTCCTCCCCCTACAATGAGCAGTTCTTC
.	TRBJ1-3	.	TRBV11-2	CASSRQPGSGNTIYF	TGTGCCAGCAGCCGCCAACCGGGATCCGGAAACACCATATATTTT
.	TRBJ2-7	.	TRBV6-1	CASSENFDTYEQYF	TGTGCCAGCAGTGAAAATTTCGACACCTACGAGCAGTACTTC
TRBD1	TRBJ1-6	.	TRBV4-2	CASSLVSRQGDSPLHF	TGTGCCAGCAGCTTAGTTTCAAGACAGGGCGATTCACCCCTCCACTTT
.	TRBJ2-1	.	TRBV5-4	CASSLVGGNEQFF	TGTGCCAGCAGCTTGGTTGGGGGGAATGAGCAGTTCTTC
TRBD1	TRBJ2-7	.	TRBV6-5	CASSYGTGAYEQYF	TGTGCCAGCAGTTACGGGACAGGGGCCTACGAGCAGTACTTC
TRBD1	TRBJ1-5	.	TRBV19	CASSIDRGVGNQPQHF	TGTGCCAGTAGTATCGACAGGGGAGTTGGCAATCAGCCCCAGCATTTT
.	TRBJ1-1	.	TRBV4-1	CASSQDFKRRNTEAFF	TGCGCCAGCAGCCAAGATTTTAAACGGAGAAACACTGAAGCTTTCTTT
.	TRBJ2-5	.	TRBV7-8	CASSLSGKETQYF	TGTGCCAGCAGCTTATCGGGGAAAGAGACCCAGTACTTC
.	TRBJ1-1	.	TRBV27	CASSFGGWTEAFF	TGTGCCAGCAGTTTCGGGGGTTGGACTGAAGCTTTCTTT
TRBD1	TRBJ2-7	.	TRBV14	CASSRTGISSYEQYF	TGTGCCAGCAGCCGGACAGGGATCAGCTCCTACGAGCAGTACTTC